This T cell receptor (beta chain) was identified in a study of T cells after yellow fever vaccination. General observations from the study: Among primary-vaccination clones, most reappeared after the booster, at about 95% for CD4 and around 90% for CD8. Relatively few clonotypes were ones that appeared in both CD4 and CD8 compartments.

This clonotype was recorded many times. The antigen is not known. MiXCR was run by TCRdb on the 5' RACE reads, yielding one entry per CDR3 protein. The table lists 60,000 to 85,000 distinct CDR3 sequences, roughly 6.9% of them singletons. Sample: CD8+ T cells sorted from PBMCs, taken 5 days after the first yellow fever vaccination. The TCR originated in a man aged 18 to 29 who received the YFV17D yellow fever vaccine.

CDR3 residues: CASSRGVGDEQFF. The CDR3, as DNA: TGTGCCAGTAGTCGTGGGGTAGGGGACGAGCAGTTCTTC. The V and J genes are TRBV19 and TRBJ2-1; possibly TRBD1 or TRBD2 for D (5 bases each). V dropped 5 bases and J dropped 10 bases, with 15 bases sitting between them. This CDR3 is built from 13 residues. CDR1 is LNHDA and CDR2 is SQIVND in the germline V gene (reference sequence).